A selection of T cell receptor beta chains follows, all from one sample in a study of T cell repertoires in cytomegalovirus infection. TCRdb passed the reads through MiXCR, listing each CDR3 protein once. The sample has approximately 500,000 distinct CDR3 sequences; approximately 10% are singletons. The sequenced material came from PBMCs. Every receptor here comes from a human donor in good health (CMV status not recorded). Some clones in this sample may be carry-over from other donors' samples. Both conserved end residues are part of each CDR3. D genes are given only for firm matches. Some rows mark clone size as missing; the rest say once, few, many or name a class of expanded clone.

j_call,d_call,clone_size,v_call,cdr3_nt,cdr3_aa
TRBJ1-3,TRBD1,few,TRBV3-1,TGTGCCAGCAGCCAACGGACAGGGGGAAACACCATATATTTT,CASSQRTGGNTIYF
TRBJ2-7,.,many,TRBV28,TGTGCCAGCGACTCGAGCTCCTACGAGCAGTACTTC,CASDSSSYEQYF
TRBJ2-5,TRBD2,many,TRBV6-2/TRBV6-3,TGTGCCAGCAGTCAGCGGGACTATTCCACGCAAGAGACCCAGTACTTC,CASSQRDYSTQETQYF
TRBJ1-5,TRBD1,.,TRBV7-9,TGTGCCAGCAGCGGGACAGATGGTAGCAATCAGCCCCAGCATTTT,CASSGTDGSNQPQHF
TRBJ2-1,TRBD1,.,TRBV5-4,TGTGCCAGCAGCTTGACAGGGGGGAGCTCCTTCAATGAGCAGTTCTTC,CASSLTGGSSFNEQFF
TRBJ2-5,.,.,TRBV11-2,TGTGCCAGCAGCCTAGGGGCCCGGGTCTTGGAGACCCAGTACTTC,CASSLGARVLETQYF
TRBJ2-5,.,.,TRBV20-1,TGCAGTGCTTCGAGAGGTGGGGAGACCCAGTACTTC,CSASRGGETQYF
TRBJ2-5,.,many,TRBV12-3/TRBV12-4,TGTGCCAGCAGTCCAGGGTATTGGGAGGAGACCCAGTACTTC,CASSPGYWEETQYF
TRBJ2-1,TRBD1,many,TRBV29-1,TGCAGCGTCAGGCCAGGGACAGGGGGCTACAATGAGCAGTTCTTC,CSVRPGTGGYNEQFF
TRBJ1-5,TRBD1,many,TRBV4-2,TGTGCCAGCAGCCAAGAGGGACAGACCGCCTTGGGGGGCAATCAGCCCCAGCATTTT,CASSQEGQTALGGNQPQHF
TRBJ2-3,TRBD2,few,TRBV9,TGTGCCAGCAGCGTAGTCTCCCGACTAGCGGGGGATACGCAGTATTTT,CASSVVSRLAGDTQYF
TRBJ2-2,.,few,TRBV20-1,TGCAGTGCTAGAGGGCCTAGGGAGGGGGAGCTGTTTTTT,CSARGPREGELFF
TRBJ2-3,TRBD2,.,TRBV4-2,TGTGCCAGCAGCCAAGATTGGAGCGGGGGGGCCACAGATACGCAGTATTTT,CASSQDWSGGATDTQYF
TRBJ1-5,.,many,TRBV7-2,TGTGCCAGCAGCTTAGACGGGAAAAGGAATCAGCCCCAGCATTTT,CASSLDGKRNQPQHF
TRBJ2-2,TRBD2,many,TRBV12-3/TRBV12-4,TGTGCCAGCAGCGCCCGGGGAGCGGGGGTAACCGGGGAGCTGTTTTTT,CASSARGAGVTGELFF
TRBJ1-1,TRBD1,few,TRBV19,TGTGCCAGTAGCACAGACAGGGGAAGAAACACTGAAGCTTTCTTT,CASSTDRGRNTEAFF
TRBJ2-2,TRBD1,few,TRBV2,TGTGCCAGCGTTTGGGGACAGGGGGCCACCGGGGAGCTGTTTTTT,CASVWGQGATGELFF
TRBJ2-3,.,.,TRBV29-1,TGCAGCGGGGGGGTCCCCACAGATACGCAGTATTTT,CSGGVPTDTQYF
TRBJ2-5,TRBD1,many,TRBV24-1,TGTGCCACCAGTTTGGGAAGGGGGCGGAGGCAAGAGACCCAGTACTTC,CATSLGRGRRQETQYF
TRBJ1-1,.,many,TRBV7-3,TGTGCCAGCAGCTTAACAAAATATGCTACTGAAGCTTTCTTT,CASSLTKYATEAFF
TRBJ1-5,TRBD1,many,TRBV24-1,TGTGCCACCGGGACAGGTGGCAATCAGCCCCAGCATTTT,CATGTGGNQPQHF
TRBJ2-5,.,few,TRBV20-1,TGCAGTGCTAGGAAACAAGAGACCCAGTACTTC,CSARKQETQYF
TRBJ2-7,TRBD2,.,TRBV5-6,TGTGCCAGCAGCTTGGGTCGGCGGGAGGGGGCCTACGAGCAGTACTTC,CASSLGRREGAYEQYF
TRBJ2-3,TRBD2,many,TRBV27,TGTGCCAGCCACCTCCTTGGAGCGGGAGTCGCAGTTACGCAGTATTTT,CASHLLGAGVAVTQYF
TRBJ2-2,TRBD1,many,TRBV28,TGTGCCAGCAGCACCACAGGGGGCTTCGGGGAGCTGTTTTTT,CASSTTGGFGELFF
TRBJ2-7,TRBD1,.,TRBV5-6,TGTGCCAGCAGCTTGTTGGGACAGGGTGCCGAGCAGTACTTC,CASSLLGQGAEQYF
TRBJ1-3,.,many,TRBV10-3,TGTGCCACCGTCCGTGGAAACACCATATATTTT,CATVRGNTIYF
TRBJ1-1,.,few,TRBV15,TGTGCCACCAGCGGGCAAGGGGGCACTGAAGCTTTCTTT,CATSGQGGTEAFF
TRBJ1-2,TRBD1,many,TRBV28,TGTGCCAGCAGTTACAGGGGCCGCGGCTATGGCTACACCTTC,CASSYRGRGYGYTF
TRBJ1-1,.,many,TRBV19,TGTGCCAGTAGTATAGGCAAGGGCACTGAAGCTTTCTTT,CASSIGKGTEAFF
TRBJ2-7,.,few,TRBV12-3/TRBV12-4,TGTGCCAGCAGTTTCGAGGAGACCTACGAGCAGTACTTC,CASSFEETYEQYF
TRBJ1-5,TRBD1,many,TRBV19,TGTGCCAGTAGTAACAAGGGGGCTCGGAATCAGCCCCAGCATTTT,CASSNKGARNQPQHF
TRBJ2-5,.,.,TRBV20-1,TGCAGTGCTAGAGATCTGGGGGAGGAGACCCAGTACTTC,CSARDLGEETQYF
TRBJ1-4,.,many,TRBV28,TGTGCCAGCACCTTGGGGCCGACACGCGAAAAACTGTTTTTT,CASTLGPTREKLFF
TRBJ1-2,.,many,TRBV12-3/TRBV12-4,TGTGCCAGCAGTTTTCGGGACCTGGGGTTCGATGGCTACACCTTC,CASSFRDLGFDGYTF
TRBJ1-2,.,few,TRBV11-2,TGTGCCAGCAGCTTAGAGGGGTTCCGCGCTTCTAACTATGGCTACACCTTC,CASSLEGFRASNYGYTF
TRBJ1-4,TRBD1,few,TRBV13,TGTGCCAGCAGCTTACGACAGGGGGCTGTAAAACTGTTTTTT,CASSLRQGAVKLFF
TRBJ2-2,.,few,TRBV6-5,TGTGCCAGCAGTTACCGAGTCCGGGGGTTCACCGGGGAGCTGTTTTTT,CASSYRVRGFTGELFF
TRBJ2-5,.,many,TRBV7-9,TGTGCCAGCAGCCCCGAGAAGGGCCGAGAGACCCAGTACTTC,CASSPEKGRETQYF